The 7 T cell receptor beta chains below all came from one sample that was sequenced in a study of T cells expressing NK-cell markers. TCRdb re-called the 5' RACE reads; every CDR3 protein appears as one record, without DNA. Its table records 150,000 to 160,000 distinct CDR3 sequences. Sequenced input: blood T cells: a sorted CD56 or NKG2C T cell subset, CD4+ or CD8+ T cells, or bulk PBMC T cells (not recorded which). Source of these receptors: a woman aged 45 to 65 in good health.

The chain combines TRBV13 with TRBJ2-1; TCRdb's assignment of TRBD2 cannot be checked, as there is no DNA. The CDR3 has 16 residues. Germline CDR1 and CDR2: PRHDT and FYEKMQ (reference sequence). Here the CDR3 reads CASSSQTSGRAHEQFF. The whole variable domain, remainder taken from reference TRBV13 and TRBJ2-1, is AAGVIQSPRHLIKEKRETATLKCYPIPRHDTVYWYQQGPGQDPQFLISFYEKMQSDKGSIPDRFSAQQFSDYHSELNMSSLELGDSALYFCASSSQTSGRAHEQFFGPGTRLTVL.

CDR3 amino acids: CASLGGAYEQYF. The rearrangement joins TRBV28 to TRBJ2-7; TCRdb's assignment of TRBD1 cannot be checked, as there is no DNA. Per the germline V gene, CDR1 is MDHEN and CDR2 is SYDVKM. This CDR3 comprises 12 residues. The full variable domain, in which reference TRBV28 and TRBJ2-7 provide the parts outside the CDR3, is DVKVTQSSRYLVKRTGEKVFLECVQDMDHENMFWYRQDPGLGLRLIYFSYDVKMKEKGDIPEGYSVSREKKERFSLILESASTNQTSMYLCASLGGAYEQYFGPGTRLTVT.

V gene TRBV2 combines with J gene TRBJ1-1; TCRdb indicates TRBD1, and absent DNA this call remains unverified. Germline V gives CDR1 SNHLY, CDR2 FYNNEI. The CDR3 has 13 residues. This chain's CDR3 is CASTGQGTTEAFF.

The chain uses TRBV4-2 and TRBJ2-5; TCRdb picks TRBD2, but there is no DNA to check that call. Germline V gene data show CDR1 as LGHNA and CDR2 as YNFKEQ. The CDR3 runs 14 residues. The CDR3 is CASSHSGGGKTQYF.

This chain uses TRBV20-1 with TRBJ2-2; there is no DNA to check the TCRdb D call of TRBD1. Germline V gene sequence: CDR1 DFQATT, CDR2 SNEGSKA (reference sequence). The CDR3 length is 15 residues. The CDR3 sequence: CSARENRQGGGELFF.

The chain uses TRBV6-6 and TRBJ2-1; TCRdb proposes TRBD1, but this gene call is untestable without DNA. The CDR3 runs 15 residues. Germline lookup yields CDR1 MNHNY and CDR2 SVGAGI (reference sequence). Here the CDR3 reads CASSYSSGRGGEQFF.

This sequence joins TRBV7-2 and TRBJ2-7; TCRdb's D gene call, TRBD1, goes unchecked for lack of DNA. Looked up from germline, CDR1 is SGHTA and CDR2 is FQGNSA. This CDR3 is built from 14 residues. CDR3 in amino acids: CASSLAGHLYEQYF.